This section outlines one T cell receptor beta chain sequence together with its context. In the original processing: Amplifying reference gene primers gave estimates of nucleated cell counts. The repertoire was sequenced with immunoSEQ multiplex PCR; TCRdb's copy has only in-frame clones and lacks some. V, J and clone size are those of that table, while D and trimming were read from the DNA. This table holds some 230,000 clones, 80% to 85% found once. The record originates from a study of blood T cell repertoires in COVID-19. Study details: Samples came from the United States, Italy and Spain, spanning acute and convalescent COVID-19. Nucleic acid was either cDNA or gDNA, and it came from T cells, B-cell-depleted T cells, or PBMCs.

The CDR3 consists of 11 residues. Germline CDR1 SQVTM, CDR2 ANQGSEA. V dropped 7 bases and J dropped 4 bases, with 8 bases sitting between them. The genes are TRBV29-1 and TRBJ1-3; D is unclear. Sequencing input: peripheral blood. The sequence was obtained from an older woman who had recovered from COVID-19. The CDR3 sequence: CSATEGNTIYF. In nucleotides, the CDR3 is TGCAGCGCAACAGAAGGAAACACCATATATTTT. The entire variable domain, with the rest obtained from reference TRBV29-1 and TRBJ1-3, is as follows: SAVISQKPSRDICQRGTSLTIQCQVDSQVTMMFWYRQQPGQSLTLIATANQGSEATYESGFVIDKFPISRPNLTFSTLTVSNMSPEDSSIYLCSATEGNTIYFGEGSWLTVV.